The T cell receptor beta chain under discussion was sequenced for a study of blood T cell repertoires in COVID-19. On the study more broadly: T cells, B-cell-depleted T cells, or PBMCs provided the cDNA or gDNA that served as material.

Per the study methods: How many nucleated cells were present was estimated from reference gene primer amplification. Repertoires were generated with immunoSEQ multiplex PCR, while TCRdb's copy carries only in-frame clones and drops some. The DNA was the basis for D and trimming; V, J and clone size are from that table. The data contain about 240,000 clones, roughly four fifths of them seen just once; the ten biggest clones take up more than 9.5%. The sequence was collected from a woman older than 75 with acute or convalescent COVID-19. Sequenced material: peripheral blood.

The CDR3 region has the DNA TGTGCCAGCTCACCAGACAGGCGGACGGTTGGGACCCAGTACTTC. It encodes CASSPDRRTVGTQYF. The chain couples TRBV18 to TRBJ2-5; tentatively, D is TRBD1 (6 bases). From germline, CDR1 is KGHSH and CDR2 LQKENI. The CDR3 totals 15 residues. V lost 2 bases and J 7 bases, leaving 17 bases between the germline ends.